This T cell receptor (beta chain) was identified in a study of control samples from healthy donors and cancer patients. The CDR3 is made up of 15 amino acids. Between the trimmed V and J ends, which lost 0 bases and 3 bases, there was a span of 8 bases. CDR1 is MNHEY, CDR2 SVGAGI, per germline. TCRdb's table, derived via immunoSEQ multiplex PCR, lists solely in-frame clones and lacks some. The sample consists of about 150,000 clones, about 94% of them appearing once. This clone was detected only once. The TCR originated in a man in his forties or fifties in good health. Sample: blood. The chain links TRBV6-5 to TRBJ2-2, with D maybe TRBD2 (7 bases). The CDR3 loop reads CASSYSGGHTGELFF. DNA for the CDR3: TGTGCCAGCAGTTACTCGGGGGGGCACACCGGGGAGCTGTTTTTT.